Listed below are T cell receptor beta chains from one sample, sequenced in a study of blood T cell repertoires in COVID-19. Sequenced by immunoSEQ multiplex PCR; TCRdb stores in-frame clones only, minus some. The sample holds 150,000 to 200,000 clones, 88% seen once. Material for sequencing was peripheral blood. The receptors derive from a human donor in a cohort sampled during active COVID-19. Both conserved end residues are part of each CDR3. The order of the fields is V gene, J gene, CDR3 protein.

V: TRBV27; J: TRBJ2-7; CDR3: CASSLVLAGLPYEQYF
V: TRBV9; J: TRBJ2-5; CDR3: CASSARDFSGETQYF
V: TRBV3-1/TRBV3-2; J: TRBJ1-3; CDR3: CASSQEAVKSSGNTIYF
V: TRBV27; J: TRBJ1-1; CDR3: CASSFGDRTEAFF
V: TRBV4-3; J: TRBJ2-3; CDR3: CASSHRWGTNTDTQYF
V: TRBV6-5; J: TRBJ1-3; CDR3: CASSPNWLGNTIYF
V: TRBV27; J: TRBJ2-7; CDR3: CASSLLPGQDPKKQYF
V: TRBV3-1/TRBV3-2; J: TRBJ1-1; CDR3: CASSQGYYTEAFF
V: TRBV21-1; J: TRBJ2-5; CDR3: CASSNGGTSENLKYQETQYF
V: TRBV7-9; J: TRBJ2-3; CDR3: CASSLWQSTDTQYF
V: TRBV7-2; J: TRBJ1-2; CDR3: CASSPTQGTGKYGYTF
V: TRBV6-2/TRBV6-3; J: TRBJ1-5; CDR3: CASSYNTGVNQPQHF
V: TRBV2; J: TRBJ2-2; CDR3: CASRRDRTNTGELFF
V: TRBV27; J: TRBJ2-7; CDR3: CASSPTIAGFSEQYF
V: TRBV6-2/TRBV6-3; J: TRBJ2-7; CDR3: CASSYSGPTSGNLLEQYF
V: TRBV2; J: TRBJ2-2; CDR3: CASRPGTSNTGELFF
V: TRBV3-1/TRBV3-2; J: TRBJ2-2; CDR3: CASRTQATGELFF
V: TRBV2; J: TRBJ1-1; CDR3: CASSRQGRTNTEAFF
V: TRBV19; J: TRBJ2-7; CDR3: CASSIGAAYEQYF
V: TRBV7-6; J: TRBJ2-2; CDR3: CASSLAARWAGNTGELFF
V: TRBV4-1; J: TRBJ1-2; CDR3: CASSQTPRTGTGYTF
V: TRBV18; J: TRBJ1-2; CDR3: CASSSGTGVIYGYTF
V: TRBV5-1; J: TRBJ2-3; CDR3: CASSSGRPRTDTQYF
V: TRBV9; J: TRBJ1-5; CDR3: CASSVDSGENQPQHF
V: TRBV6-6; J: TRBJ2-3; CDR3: CATEGGGGGDTQYF
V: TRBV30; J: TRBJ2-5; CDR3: CAWSFEQGRTLQETQYF